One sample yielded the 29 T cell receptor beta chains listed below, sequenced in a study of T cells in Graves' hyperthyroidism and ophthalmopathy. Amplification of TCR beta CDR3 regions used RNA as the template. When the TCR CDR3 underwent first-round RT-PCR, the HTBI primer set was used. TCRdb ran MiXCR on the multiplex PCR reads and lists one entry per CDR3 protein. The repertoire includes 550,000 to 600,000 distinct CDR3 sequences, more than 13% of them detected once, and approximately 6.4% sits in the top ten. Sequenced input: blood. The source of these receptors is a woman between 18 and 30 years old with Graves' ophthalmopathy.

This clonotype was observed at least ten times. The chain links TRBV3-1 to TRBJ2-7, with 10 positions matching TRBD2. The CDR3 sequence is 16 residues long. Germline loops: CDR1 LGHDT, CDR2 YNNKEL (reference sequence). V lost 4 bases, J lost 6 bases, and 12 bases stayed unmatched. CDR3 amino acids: CASSLLTLAGVGEQYF. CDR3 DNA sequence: TGTGCCAGCAGCCTCCTGACCCTAGCGGGAGTTGGCGAGCAGTACTTC.

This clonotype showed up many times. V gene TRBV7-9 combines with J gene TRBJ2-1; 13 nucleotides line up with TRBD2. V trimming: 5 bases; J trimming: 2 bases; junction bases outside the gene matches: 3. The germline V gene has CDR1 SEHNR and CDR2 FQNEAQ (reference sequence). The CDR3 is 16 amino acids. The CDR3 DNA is TGTGCCAGCAGCCCCGGACTAGCGGGGGCCTACAATGAGCAGTTCTTC. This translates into CASSPGLAGAYNEQFF.

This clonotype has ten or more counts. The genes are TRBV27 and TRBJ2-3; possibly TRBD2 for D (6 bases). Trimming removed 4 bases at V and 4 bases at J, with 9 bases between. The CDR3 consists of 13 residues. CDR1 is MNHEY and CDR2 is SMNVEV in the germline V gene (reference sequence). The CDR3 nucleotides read TGTGCCAGCAGTTCGCTAGCGCCAGATACGCAGTATTTT. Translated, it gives CASSSLAPDTQYF.

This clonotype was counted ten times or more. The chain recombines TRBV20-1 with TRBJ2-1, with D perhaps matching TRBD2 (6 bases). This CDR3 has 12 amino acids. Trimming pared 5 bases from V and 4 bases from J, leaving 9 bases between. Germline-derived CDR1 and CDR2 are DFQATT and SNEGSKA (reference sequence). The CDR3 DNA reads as TGCAGTGCTGGGGACTCTTACAATGAGCAGTTCTTC. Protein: CSAGDSYNEQFF.

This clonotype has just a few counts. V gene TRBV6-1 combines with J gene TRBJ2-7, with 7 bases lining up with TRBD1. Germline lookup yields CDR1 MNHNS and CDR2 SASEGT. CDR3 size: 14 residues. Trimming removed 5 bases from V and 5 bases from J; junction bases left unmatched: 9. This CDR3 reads CASSFSGGSDEQYF. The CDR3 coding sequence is TGTGCCAGCAGTTTTTCAGGGGGATCCGACGAGCAGTACTTC.

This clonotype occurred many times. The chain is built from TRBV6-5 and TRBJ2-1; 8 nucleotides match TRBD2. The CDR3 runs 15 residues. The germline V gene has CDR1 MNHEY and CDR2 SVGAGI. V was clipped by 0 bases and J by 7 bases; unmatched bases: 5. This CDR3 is CASSYSSSGRNEQFF. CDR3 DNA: TGTGCCAGCAGTTACTCATCCAGCGGGAGAAATGAGCAGTTCTTC.

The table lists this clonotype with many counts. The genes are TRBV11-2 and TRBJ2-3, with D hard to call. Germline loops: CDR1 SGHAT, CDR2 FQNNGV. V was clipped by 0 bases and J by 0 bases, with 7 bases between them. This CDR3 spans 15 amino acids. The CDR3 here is CASSLDIGSTDTQYF. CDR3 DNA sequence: TGTGCCAGCAGCTTAGATATAGGAAGCACAGATACGCAGTATTTT. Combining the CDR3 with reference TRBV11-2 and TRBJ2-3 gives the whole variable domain EAGVAQSPRYKIIEKRQSVAFWCNPISGHATLYWYQQILGQGPKLLIQFQNNGVVDDSQLPKDRFSAERLKGVDSTLKIQPAKLEDSAVYLCASSLDIGSTDTQYFGPGTRLTVL.

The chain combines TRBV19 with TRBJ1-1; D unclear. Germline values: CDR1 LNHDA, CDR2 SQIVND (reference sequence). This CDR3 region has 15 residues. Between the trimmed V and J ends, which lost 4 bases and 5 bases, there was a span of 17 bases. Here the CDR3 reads CASSTWSSQSTEAFF. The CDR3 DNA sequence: TGTGCCAGTAGTACCTGGAGTTCTCAAAGTACTGAAGCTTTCTTT.

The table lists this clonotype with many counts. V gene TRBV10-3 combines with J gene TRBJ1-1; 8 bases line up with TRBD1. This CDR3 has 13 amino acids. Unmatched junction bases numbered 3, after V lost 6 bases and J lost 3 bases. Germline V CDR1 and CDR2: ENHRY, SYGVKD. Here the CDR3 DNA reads TGTGCCATCAGGGAGACAGGGGACACTGAAGCTTTCTTT. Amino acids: CAIRETGDTEAFF.

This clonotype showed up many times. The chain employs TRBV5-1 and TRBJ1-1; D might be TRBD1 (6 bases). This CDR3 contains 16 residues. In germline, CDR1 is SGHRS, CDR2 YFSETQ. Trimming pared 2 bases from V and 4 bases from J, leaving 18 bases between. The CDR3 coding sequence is TGCGCCAGCAGCTTTGTGCTGCAGGGGTTGGGCACTGAAGCTTTCTTT. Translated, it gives CASSFVLQGLGTEAFF.

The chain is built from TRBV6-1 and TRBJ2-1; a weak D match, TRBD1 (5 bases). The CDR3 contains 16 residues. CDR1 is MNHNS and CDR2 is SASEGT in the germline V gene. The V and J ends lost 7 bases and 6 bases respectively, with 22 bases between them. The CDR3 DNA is TGTGCCAGCACCCACGGTGGGGTAGGGGCCTGCAATGAGCAGTTCTTC. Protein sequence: CASTHGGVGACNEQFF.

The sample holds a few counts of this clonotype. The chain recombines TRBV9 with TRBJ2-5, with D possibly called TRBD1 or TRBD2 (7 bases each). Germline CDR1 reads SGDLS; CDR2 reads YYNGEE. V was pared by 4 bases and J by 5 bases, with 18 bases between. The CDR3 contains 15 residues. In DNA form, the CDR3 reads TGTGCCAGCAGCAAAAGCGGTCAGGGGGGGGAGACCCAGTACTTC. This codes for CASSKSGQGGETQYF.

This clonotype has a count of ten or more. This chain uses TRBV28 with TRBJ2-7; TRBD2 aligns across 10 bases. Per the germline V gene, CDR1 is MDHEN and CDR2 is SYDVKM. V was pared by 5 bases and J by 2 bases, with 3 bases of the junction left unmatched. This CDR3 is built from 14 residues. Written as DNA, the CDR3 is TGTGCCAGCAGTCTAGCGGGAGTAGCCTACGAGCAGTACTTC. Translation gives CASSLAGVAYEQYF.

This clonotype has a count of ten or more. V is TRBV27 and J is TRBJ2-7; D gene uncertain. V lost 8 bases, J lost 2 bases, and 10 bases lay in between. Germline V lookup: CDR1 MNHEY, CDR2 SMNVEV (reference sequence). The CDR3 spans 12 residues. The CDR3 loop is CASFSRAYEQYF. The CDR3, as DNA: TGTGCCAGCTTTAGTCGTGCCTACGAGCAGTACTTC.

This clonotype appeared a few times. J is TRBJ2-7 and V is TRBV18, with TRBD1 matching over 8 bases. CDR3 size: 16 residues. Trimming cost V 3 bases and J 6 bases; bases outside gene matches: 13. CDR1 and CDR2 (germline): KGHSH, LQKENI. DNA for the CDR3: TGTGCCAGCTCACCGCCGGACAGGGTCTTGAGAGTCGAGCAGTACTTC. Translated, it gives CASSPPDRVLRVEQYF.

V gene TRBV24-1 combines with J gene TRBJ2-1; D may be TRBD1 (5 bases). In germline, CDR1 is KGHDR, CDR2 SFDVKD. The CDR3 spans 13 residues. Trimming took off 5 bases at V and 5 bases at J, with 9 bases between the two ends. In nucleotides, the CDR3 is TGTGCCACCAGTGGTGACAGAGACAATGAGCAGTTCTTC. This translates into CATSGDRDNEQFF.

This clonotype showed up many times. CDR3 DNA: TGTGCCAGCAGCCACAGGACCACCGGGGAGCTGTTTTTT. This sequence encodes CASSHRTTGELFF. The chain links TRBV11-3 to TRBJ2-2, with D possibly TRBD1 on 5 matching bases. The CDR3 loop spans 13 amino acids. V was pared by 5 bases and J by 4 bases, with 8 bases between. Germline V gives CDR1 SGHNT, CDR2 YENEEA.

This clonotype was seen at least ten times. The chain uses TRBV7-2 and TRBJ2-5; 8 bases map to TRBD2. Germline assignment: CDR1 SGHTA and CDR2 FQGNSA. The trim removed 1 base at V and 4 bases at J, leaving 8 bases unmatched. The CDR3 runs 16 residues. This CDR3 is CASSLVGPAGGETQYF. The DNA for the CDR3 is TGTGCCAGCAGCTTAGTGGGTCCGGCGGGAGGAGAGACCCAGTACTTC.

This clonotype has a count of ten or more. The CDR3 DNA reads as TGTGCCAGCCATCTACCTTGGTCTCCAGGGGAGGTAAACGAGCAGTACTTC. It codes for CASHLPWSPGEVNEQYF. This chain connects TRBV2 to TRBJ2-7; D could derive from TRBD1 or TRBD2 (6 bases each). CDR1 is SNHLY and CDR2 is FYNNEI in the germline V gene. The CDR3 is made up of 17 amino acids. The ends were cut back, 8 bases at V and 5 bases at J, with 28 bases in the middle.

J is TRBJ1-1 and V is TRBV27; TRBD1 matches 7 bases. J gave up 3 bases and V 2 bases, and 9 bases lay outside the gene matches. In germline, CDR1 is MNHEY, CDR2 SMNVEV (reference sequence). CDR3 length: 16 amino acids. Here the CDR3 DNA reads TGTGCCAGCAGTTTAATCTATGGCAGGGGGGACACTGAAGCTTTCTTT. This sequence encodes CASSLIYGRGDTEAFF.

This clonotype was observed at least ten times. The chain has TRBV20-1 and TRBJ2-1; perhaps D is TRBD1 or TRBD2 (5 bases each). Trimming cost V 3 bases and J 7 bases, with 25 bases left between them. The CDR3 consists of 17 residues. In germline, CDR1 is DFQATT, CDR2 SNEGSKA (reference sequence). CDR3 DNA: TGCAGTGCTAGGCCAAAAACCCGGGACCCCTGGTGGAATGAGCAGTTCTTC. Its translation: CSARPKTRDPWWNEQFF.

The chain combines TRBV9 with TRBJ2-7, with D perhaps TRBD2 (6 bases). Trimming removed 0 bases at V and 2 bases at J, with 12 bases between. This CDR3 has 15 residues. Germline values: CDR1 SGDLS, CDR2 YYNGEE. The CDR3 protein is CASSVGVAETYEQYF. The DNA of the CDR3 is TGTGCCAGCAGCGTAGGGGTAGCGGAGACCTACGAGCAGTACTTC.

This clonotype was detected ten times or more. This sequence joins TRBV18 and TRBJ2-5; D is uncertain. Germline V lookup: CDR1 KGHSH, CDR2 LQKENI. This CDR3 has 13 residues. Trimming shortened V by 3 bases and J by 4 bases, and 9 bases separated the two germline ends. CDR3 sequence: CASSPGSRETQYF. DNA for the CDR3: TGTGCCAGCTCACCTGGGTCCCGAGAGACCCAGTACTTC.

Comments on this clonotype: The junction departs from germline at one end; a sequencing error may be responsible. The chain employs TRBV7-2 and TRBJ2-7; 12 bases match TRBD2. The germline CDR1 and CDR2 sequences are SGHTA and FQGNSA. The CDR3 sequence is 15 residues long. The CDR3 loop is CACSLSTSGSYEQYF. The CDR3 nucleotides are TGTGCCTGCAGCTTATCGACTAGCGGGAGCTACGAGCAGTACTTC. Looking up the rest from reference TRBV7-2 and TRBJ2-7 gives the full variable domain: GAGVSQSPSNKVTEKGKDVELRCDPISGHTALYWYRQSLGQGLEFLIYFQGNSAPDKSGLPSDRFSAERTGGSVSTLTIQRTQQEDSAVYLCACSLSTSGSYEQYFGPGTRLTVT.

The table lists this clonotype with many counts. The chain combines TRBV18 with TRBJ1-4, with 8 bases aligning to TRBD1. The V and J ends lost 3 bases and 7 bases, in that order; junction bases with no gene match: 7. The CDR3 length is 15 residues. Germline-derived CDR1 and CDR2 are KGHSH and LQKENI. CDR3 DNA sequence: TGTGCCAGCTCACCCCTGGACAGGGTGGGTGAAAAACTGTTTTTT. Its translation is CASSPLDRVGEKLFF.

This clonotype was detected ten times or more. This chain's CDR3 is CASSLAQGVVTDTQYF. The DNA of the CDR3 is TGTGCCAGCAGTTTGGCACAGGGGGTTGTAACAGATACGCAGTATTTT. The chain is built from TRBV12-3 or TRBV12-4 and TRBJ2-3; 8 nucleotides align to TRBD1. The CDR3 has 16 amino acids. Trimming at V came to 3 bases and at J to 3 bases, leaving 8 bases not matched to a gene.

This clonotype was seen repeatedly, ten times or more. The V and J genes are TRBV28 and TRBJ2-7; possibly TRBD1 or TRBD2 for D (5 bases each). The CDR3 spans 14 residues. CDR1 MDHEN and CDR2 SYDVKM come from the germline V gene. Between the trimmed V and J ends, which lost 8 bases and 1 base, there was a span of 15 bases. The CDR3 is CASASPGRSYEQYF. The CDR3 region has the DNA TGTGCCAGCGCCAGTCCGGGACGGTCCTACGAGCAGTACTTC.

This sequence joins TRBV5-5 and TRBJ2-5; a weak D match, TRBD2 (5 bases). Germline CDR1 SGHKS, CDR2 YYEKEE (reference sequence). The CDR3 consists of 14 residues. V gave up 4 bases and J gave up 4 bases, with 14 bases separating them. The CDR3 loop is CASSPDGLGETQYF. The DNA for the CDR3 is TGTGCCAGCAGCCCGGACGGACTGGGAGAGACCCAGTACTTC.

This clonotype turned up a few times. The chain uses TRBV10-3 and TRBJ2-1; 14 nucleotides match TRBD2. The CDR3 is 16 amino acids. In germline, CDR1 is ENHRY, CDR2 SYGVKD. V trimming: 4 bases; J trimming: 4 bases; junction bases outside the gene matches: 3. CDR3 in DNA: TGTGCCATCAGTGCGACTAGCGGGAGGGCATACAATGAGCAGTTCTTC. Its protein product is CAISATSGRAYNEQFF.